The 30 T cell receptor beta chains listed next were all sequenced from one sample in a study of low-dose radiotherapy and immunotherapy resistance in tumors. cDNA synthesis used a TRAV/TRBV-specific primer set for both chains. Amplification of TCRs used a constant-region primer and V-primer adapter for roughly 18 PCR cycles. TCRdb fed the reads into MiXCR, producing one record per CDR3 protein. The table includes tens of thousands of distinct CDR3 sequences, over 15% detected once. Indicated time point: before trial treatment. The source material was PBMCs, sampled before treatment. All receptors come from a male donor with prostate cancer.

J is TRBJ1-1 and V is TRBV6-6, with a possible D match to TRBD1 (5 bases). V gave up 10 bases and J gave up 5 bases, with 17 bases separating them. The CDR3 length is 13 residues. Germline V CDR1 and CDR2: MNHNY, SVGAGI (reference sequence). CDR3 sequence reads: CAIGATLGTEAFF. CDR3 bases: TGTGCCATCGGGGCGACTCTTGGGACTGAAGCTTTCTTT.

The chain carries TRBV29-1 and TRBJ1-2; possible D gene TRBD1, 5 bases. This CDR3 is built from 16 residues. CDR1 is SQVTM, CDR2 ANQGSEA, per germline. V was clipped by 0 bases and J by 8 bases, with 22 bases between them. CDR3 in amino acids: CSVEDLPGRRPRGYTF. For the CDR3, the DNA is TGCAGCGTTGAAGATCTCCCGGGACGGCGGCCCAGGGGCTACACCTTC.

This clonotype showed up many times. The V and J genes are TRBV6-2 or TRBV6-3 and TRBJ2-3; tentative D call: TRBD2 (5 bases). Germline V gene lookup returns CDR1 MNHEY and CDR2 SVGEGT. This CDR3 spans 16 amino acids. Trimming pared 8 bases from V and 0 bases from J, leaving 18 bases between. For the CDR3, the DNA is TGTGCCAGCGGGTGGAATACGGGGATAAGCACAGATACGCAGTATTTT. Residues: CASGWNTGISTDTQYF.

This clonotype was recorded at least ten times. The rearrangement joins TRBV3-1 to TRBJ2-2; TRBD2 aligns across 9 bases. CDR3 length: 16 residues. The ends lost 0 bases at V and 7 bases at J; junction bases unmatched: 6. Germline V gene lookup returns CDR1 LGHDT and CDR2 YNNKEL (reference sequence). CDR3 coding DNA: TGTGCCAGCAGCCAAGAGCAGCTAGCGGGGTTCGGGGAGCTGTTTTTT. This gives the protein CASSQEQLAGFGELFF.

This clonotype was found a few times. A much larger clone differs from this one at a single base, so this may be a read error. The chain combines TRBV19 with TRBJ2-5; perhaps D is TRBD1 or TRBD2 (6 bases each). The CDR3 length is 14 residues. CDR1 is LNHDA and CDR2 is SQIVND in the germline V gene (reference sequence). The germline V and J ends were trimmed by 7 bases and 5 bases, with 17 bases remaining between them. The CDR3: CASTEGGKKETQYF. Here the CDR3 DNA reads TGTGCCAGTACCGAAGGGGGGAAGAAGGAGACCCAGTACTTC.

V usage is TRBV19 and J usage is TRBJ2-1; D is possibly TRBD1 (6 bases). This CDR3 is built from 14 residues. The germline gives CDR1 LNHDA, CDR2 SQIVND (reference sequence). V dropped 1 base and J dropped 6 bases, with 10 bases sitting between them. DNA for the CDR3: TGTGCCAGTAGTATAGGGATAGGGGGCAATGAGCAGTTCTTC. The encoded protein is CASSIGIGGNEQFF.

This clonotype was recorded at least ten times. V and J are TRBV7-9 and TRBJ1-2, with D maybe TRBD1 (5 bases). Germline assignment: CDR1 SEHNR and CDR2 FQNEAQ (reference sequence). The CDR3 is 12 amino acids. V was trimmed by 5 bases and J by 8 bases, leaving 12 bases between them. The CDR3: CASSQRRGGYTF. CDR3 DNA: TGTGCCAGCAGCCAACGACGGGGCGGCTACACCTTC.

This clonotype was observed at least ten times. The chain combines TRBV4-2 with TRBJ2-5; 9 bases align to TRBD2. This CDR3 is built from 14 residues. Trimming removed 4 bases from V and 5 bases from J; junction bases left unmatched: 5. The germline CDR1 and CDR2 sequences are LGHNA and YNFKEQ. The CDR3 is CASSPGTSRETQYF. In DNA, the CDR3 is TGTGCCAGCAGCCCGGGGACTAGCAGGGAGACCCAGTACTTC.

This clonotype has at least ten counts. The chain uses TRBV6-2 or TRBV6-3 and TRBJ2-2; D is uncertain. CDR1 and CDR2 from the germline V gene are MNHEY and SVGEGT. V gave up 7 bases and J gave up 0 bases, with 9 bases separating them. There are 14 residues in the CDR3. DNA of the CDR3: TGTGCCAGCAACACCGGGCCGAACACCGGGGAGCTGTTTTTT. This codes for CASNTGPNTGELFF.

This clonotype was found many times. The chain carries TRBV12-3 or TRBV12-4 and TRBJ2-4; D may be TRBD2 (6 bases). Trimming left V 5 bases short and J 0 bases short, with 11 bases between. This CDR3 spans 15 amino acids. The CDR3 DNA follows: TGTGCCAGCAGTCCACGGACTACAGCCAAAAACATTCAGTACTTC. It specifies CASSPRTTAKNIQYF.

The V and J genes are TRBV29-1 and TRBJ1-5, with D maybe TRBD1 (5 bases). The germline V and J ends were trimmed by 7 bases and 4 bases, with 14 bases remaining between them. Germline V gene sequence: CDR1 SQVTM, CDR2 ANQGSEA. CDR3 length: 13 residues. The CDR3 DNA reads TGCAGCGCCTTAGGGGACTTTAATCAGCCCCAGCATTTT. This gives the protein CSALGDFNQPQHF.

This clonotype was seen many times. The V and J genes are TRBV30 and TRBJ2-7; tentatively, D is TRBD1 or TRBD2 (5 bases each). Deletions cut 2 bases from V and 5 bases from J, with 16 bases between. CDR1 and CDR2 from the germline V gene are GTSNPN and SVGIG (reference sequence). The length of the CDR3 is 14 residues. In DNA, the CDR3 is TGTGCCTGGAGTCGAGGGACCCTCGGGGACGAGCAGTACTTC. Residues: CAWSRGTLGDEQYF.

This clonotype came up many times. The chain carries TRBV11-2 and TRBJ2-1, with 11 bases identical to TRBD2. With 4 bases clipped from V and 4 bases from J, the junction kept 3 bases outside the gene matches. Per the germline V gene, CDR1 is SGHAT and CDR2 is FQNNGV. The CDR3 contains 15 residues. CDR3 sequence (DNA): TGTGCCAGCAGCTCATGGACTAGCGGGTACAATGAGCAGTTCTTC. This codes for CASSSWTSGYNEQFF.

V gene TRBV6-1 combines with J gene TRBJ1-3; D is unclear. The germline V and J ends were trimmed by 2 bases and 0 bases, with 8 bases remaining between them. Germline loops: CDR1 MNHNS, CDR2 SASEGT. The CDR3 has 15 amino acids. CDR3 bases: TGTGCCAGCAGTGAATATGGTTTCTCTGGAAACACCATATATTTT. This gives the protein CASSEYGFSGNTIYF.

This clonotype was observed many times. Germline and junction disagree at one end, which may indicate a read error. The rearrangement links TRBV4-1 to TRBJ1-2; D possibly corresponds to TRBD1 (5 bases). This CDR3 has 13 residues. Germline lookup yields CDR1 MGHRA and CDR2 YSYEKL. DNA for the CDR3: TGTGCCAGCGAGGGGCGCTCGGGTTATGGCTACACCTTC. This encodes CASEGRSGYGYTF.

This clonotype was counted many times. This chain uses TRBV12-3 or TRBV12-4 with TRBJ2-4; D may be TRBD1 (5 bases). V shed 5 bases and J shed 0 bases, with 14 bases lying between them. The CDR3 runs to 16 residues. CDR3 residues: CASSPRAAVAKNIQYF. The CDR3 nucleotides are TGTGCCAGCAGTCCCAGGGCCGCGGTAGCCAAAAACATTCAGTACTTC.

The chain carries TRBV2 and TRBJ2-7; D is unresolved. V gave up 7 bases and J gave up 3 bases, with 7 bases separating them. Germline CDR1 reads SNHLY; CDR2 reads FYNNEI. The CDR3 has 11 residues. CDR3 amino acids: CASTRFYEQYF. CDR3 coding DNA: TGTGCCAGCACTCGCTTCTACGAGCAGTACTTC.

As for this clonotype: A far larger clone is one nucleotide away, so this likely arose from a read error. The chain is built from TRBV6-6 and TRBJ2-7; TRBD2 matches at 11 bases. J lost 2 bases, V lost 8 bases, and 14 bases had no gene match. Germline V gene lookup returns CDR1 MNHNY and CDR2 SVGAGI (reference sequence). The CDR3 extends over 17 amino acids. CDR3 sequence: CASCIHSGGVVTYEQYF. The DNA of the CDR3 is TGTGCCAGCTGTATACATAGCGGGGGGGTCGTCACCTACGAGCAGTACTTC.

This clonotype was seen repeatedly, ten times or more. The V and J genes are TRBV7-6 and TRBJ2-1; TRBD2 might be the D (5 bases). Germline V lookup: CDR1 SGHVS, CDR2 FNYEAQ. Trimming shortened V by 5 bases and J by 6 bases, and 17 bases separated the two germline ends. The CDR3 has 15 residues. Written as DNA, the CDR3 is TGTGCCAGCAGCCCCTTCGGCGGGTCGGGCAATGAGCAGTTCTTC. Protein product: CASSPFGGSGNEQFF.

This clonotype was counted many times. This chain joins TRBV6-6 and TRBJ2-1; perhaps TRBD2 as D (6 bases). The CDR3 extends over 13 amino acids. The V end was cut by 4 bases, the J end by 8 bases, with 12 bases between. CDR1 and CDR2 from the germline V gene are MNHNY and SVGAGI (reference sequence). CDR3 loop: CASSSEGGHEQFF. The CDR3 region has the DNA TGTGCCAGCAGTTCGGAGGGAGGTCATGAGCAGTTCTTC.

This clonotype is medium-sized. V and J are TRBV6-4 and TRBJ2-5, with 11 bases that match TRBD2. This CDR3 region has 15 residues. Per the germline V gene, CDR1 is MRHNA and CDR2 is SNTAGT. V gave up 6 bases and J gave up 1 base; unmatched junction bases: 4. The chain's CDR3 is CASSPSGGSQETQYF. The CDR3 DNA reads TGTGCCAGCAGCCCTAGCGGGGGGTCCCAAGAGACCCAGTACTTC.

This clonotype was recorded at least ten times. The gene calls are TRBV6-1 and TRBJ2-2; D not certain. Germline V CDR1 and CDR2: MNHNS, SASEGT. Trimming shortened V by 1 base and J by 2 bases, and 11 bases separated the two germline ends. CDR3 length: 16 amino acids. The CDR3 is CASSEGPISNTGELFF. CDR3 sequence (DNA): TGTGCCAGCAGTGAAGGACCGATATCCAACACCGGGGAGCTGTTTTTT.

This clonotype was counted at least ten times. The genes are TRBV3-1 and TRBJ1-5, with D perhaps matching TRBD1 (6 bases). The germline V gene encodes CDR1 LGHDT and CDR2 YNNKEL (reference sequence). The CDR3 runs to 18 residues. V was shortened by 0 bases and J by 5 bases, with 20 bases between the two germline ends. DNA of the CDR3: TGTGCCAGCAGCCAAGATGTACGAGGGGGGGACCCTGATCAGCCCCAGCATTTT. Translated, it gives CASSQDVRGGDPDQPQHF.

This clonotype was seen at least ten times. The chain couples TRBV7-6 to TRBJ2-3; D not resolved. Germline V lookup: CDR1 SGHVS, CDR2 FNYEAQ. V was trimmed by 5 bases and J by 7 bases, leaving 16 bases between them. The CDR3 has 14 amino acids. The chain's CDR3 is CASSHGDRLYTQYF. The CDR3 DNA follows: TGTGCCAGCAGCCACGGCGACCGCCTGTATACGCAGTATTTT.

This clonotype was seen at least ten times. This chain connects TRBV9 to TRBJ2-1; no clear D. The CDR3 loop spans 14 amino acids. Germline V CDR1 and CDR2: SGDLS, YYNGEE. Between the trimmed V and J ends, which lost 0 bases and 8 bases, there was a span of 12 bases. The CDR3 reads CASSVEGPRDEQFF. CDR3 bases: TGTGCCAGCAGCGTAGAAGGTCCAAGGGATGAGCAGTTCTTC.

This clonotype was seen at least ten times. The chain joins TRBV11-3 to TRBJ2-1; TRBD2 agrees at 11 bases. The junction had 6 bases not matched to a gene; V was cut back by 5 bases and J by 9 bases. Germline CDR1 is SGHNT and CDR2 is YENEEA. CDR3 length: 14 amino acids. The CDR3 protein is CASSQISGGGEQFF. Written as DNA, the CDR3 is TGTGCCAGCAGCCAAATTAGCGGGGGGGGTGAGCAGTTCTTC.

This clonotype was recorded once. This chain connects TRBV5-8 to TRBJ2-2; 14 bases agree with TRBD2. CDR1 and CDR2 from the germline V gene are SGHTS and YDEGEE. The CDR3 contains 19 residues. Trimming took 1 base from V and 6 from J; bases not matched to a gene: 11. The chain's CDR3 is CASSLFLTSGGEGAGELFF. The CDR3 nucleotides read TGTGCCAGCAGCTTGTTTTTGACTAGCGGGGGGGAGGGTGCCGGGGAGCTGTTTTTT.

As to this clonotype: A read error likely explains this, since a far larger clone differs by one base. V usage is TRBV7-2 and J usage is TRBJ2-1; D is undetermined. Trimming pared 8 bases from V and 10 bases from J, leaving 24 bases between. From germline, CDR1 is SGHTA and CDR2 FQGNSA. This CDR3 spans 15 amino acids. CDR3 coding DNA: TGTGCCAGCCGGAAGGCTCCGGACGTAACCTACGAGCAGTTCTTC. This gives the protein CASRKAPDVTYEQFF.

This clonotype was counted at least ten times. The CDR3 sequence: CASKTPNTGELFF. For the CDR3, the DNA is TGTGCCAGCAAGACACCGAACACCGGGGAGCTGTTTTTT. This chain connects TRBV7-2 to TRBJ2-2, with unresolved D. The V gene's germline CDR1 is SGHTA and CDR2 FQGNSA. V lost 7 bases to trimming and J lost 0 bases, with 6 bases between them. The CDR3 extends over 13 amino acids. The complete variable domain, with remaining parts taken from reference TRBV7-2 and TRBJ2-2, reads GAGVSQSPSNKVTEKGKDVELRCDPISGHTALYWYRQSLGQGLEFLIYFQGNSAPDKSGLPSDRFSAERTGGSVSTLTIQRTQQEDSAVYLCASKTPNTGELFFGEGSRLTVL.

Worth noting for this clonotype: This is likely an artifact of a read error, given a far larger clone one base away. The J gene is TRBJ2-7, the V gene TRBV6-7; 9 bases are a match to TRBD2. TRBV6-7 counts as an open reading frame of uncertain function. CDR3 length: 13 residues. As DNA, the CDR3 is TGTGCCAGCAGCCGCGGGACTAGCCTCGAGCGGTACTTC. As protein: CASSRGTSLERYF.